The T cell receptor (beta chain) described here comes from a study of shared clonotypes between healthy human individuals. Broader study findings: Few donors restricted represented genetic and exposure-history diversity.

Between the trimmed V and J ends, which lost 7 bases and 6 bases, there was a span of 18 bases. The CDR3 loop spans 14 amino acids. CDR1 MNHNY and CDR2 SVGAGI come from the germline V gene (reference sequence). The assay was carried out at the deep level. Libraries were prepared by immunoSEQ multiplex PCR; TCRdb keeps only in-frame clonotypes and omits some of them. The table records 1.6 million or so clones, approximately 98.5% of them present only once. On this clone: The antigen is undetermined.

The receptor's source is a man aged 30 to 45 in good health. This chain uses TRBV6-6 with TRBJ1-2; possible D gene TRBD1, 5 bases. Sequencing used naive CD4+ T cells sorted from blood. Subset: CD45RA+ positively selected. The CDR3 reads CASTNYGGGDGYTF. CDR3 nucleotide sequence: TGTGCCAGCACCAATTACGGGGGTGGGGATGGCTACACCTTC.